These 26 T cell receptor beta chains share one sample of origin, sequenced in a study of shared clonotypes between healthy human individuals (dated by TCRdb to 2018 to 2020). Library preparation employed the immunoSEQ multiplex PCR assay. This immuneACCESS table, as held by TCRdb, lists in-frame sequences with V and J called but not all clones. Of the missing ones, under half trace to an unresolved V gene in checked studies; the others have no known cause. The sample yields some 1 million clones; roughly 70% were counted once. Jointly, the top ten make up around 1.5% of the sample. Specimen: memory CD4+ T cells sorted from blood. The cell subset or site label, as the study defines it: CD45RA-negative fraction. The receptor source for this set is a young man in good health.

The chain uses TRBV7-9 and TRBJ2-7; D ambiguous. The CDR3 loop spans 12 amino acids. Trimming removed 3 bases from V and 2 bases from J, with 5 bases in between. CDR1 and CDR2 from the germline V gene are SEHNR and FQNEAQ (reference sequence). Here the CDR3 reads CASSLEPYEQYF. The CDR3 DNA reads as TGTGCCAGCAGCTTGGAACCCTACGAGCAGTACTTC.

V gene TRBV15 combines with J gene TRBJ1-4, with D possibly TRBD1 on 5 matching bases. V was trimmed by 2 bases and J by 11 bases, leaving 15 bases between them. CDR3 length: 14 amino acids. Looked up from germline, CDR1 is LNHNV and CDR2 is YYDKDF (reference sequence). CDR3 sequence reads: CATSRPGPGGKLFF. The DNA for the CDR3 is TGTGCCACCAGCAGACCCGGGCCGGGGGGGAAACTGTTTTTT.

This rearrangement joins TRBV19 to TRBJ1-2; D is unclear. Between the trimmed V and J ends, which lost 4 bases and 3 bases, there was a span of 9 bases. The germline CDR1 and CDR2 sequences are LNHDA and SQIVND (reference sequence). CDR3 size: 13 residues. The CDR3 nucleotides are TGTGCCAGTAGTAACGGCGAGGACTATGGCTACACCTTC. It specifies CASSNGEDYGYTF.

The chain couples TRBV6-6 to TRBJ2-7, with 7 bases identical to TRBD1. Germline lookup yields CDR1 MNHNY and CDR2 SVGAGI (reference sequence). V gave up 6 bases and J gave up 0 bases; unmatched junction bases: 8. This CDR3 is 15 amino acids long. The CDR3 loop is CASRPSAGGSYEQYF. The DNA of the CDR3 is TGTGCCAGCAGACCCTCCGCAGGGGGCTCCTACGAGCAGTACTTC.

Here the CDR3 reads CASSFRGGPSYEQYF. In DNA, the CDR3 is TGTGCCAGCAGCTTCAGGGGCGGACCATCCTACGAGCAGTACTTC. The J gene is TRBJ2-7, the V gene TRBV5-6; possibly TRBD1 for D (6 bases). Trimming left V 2 bases short and J 1 base short, with 13 bases between. Germline-derived CDR1 and CDR2 are SGHDT and YYEEEE. This CDR3 region has 15 residues.

CDR3 sequence: CASSLAGVETQYF. CDR3 in DNA: TGTGCCAGCAGCTTGGCGGGAGTAGAGACCCAGTACTTC. This sequence joins TRBV7-9 and TRBJ2-5; 7 bases agree with TRBD2. The V and J ends lost 3 bases and 4 bases, in that order; junction bases with no gene match: 2. CDR1 SEHNR and CDR2 FQNEAQ come from the germline V gene (reference sequence). The CDR3 runs to 13 residues.

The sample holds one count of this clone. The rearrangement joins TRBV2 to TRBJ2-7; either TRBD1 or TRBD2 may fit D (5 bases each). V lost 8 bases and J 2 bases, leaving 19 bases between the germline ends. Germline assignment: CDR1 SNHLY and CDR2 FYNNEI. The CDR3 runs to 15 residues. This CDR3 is CASFGLRDRTYEQYF. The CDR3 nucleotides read TGTGCCAGCTTTGGGCTCCGGGACCGCACCTACGAGCAGTACTTC.

The CDR3 loop is CSVSSGTYEQYF. DNA of the CDR3: TGCAGCGTCTCCTCGGGGACCTACGAGCAGTACTTC. The V gene is TRBV29-1, the J gene TRBJ2-7, with TRBD2 as a possible D gene (5 bases). Germline V gives CDR1 SQVTM, CDR2 ANQGSEA. CDR3 size: 12 residues. The V end lost 6 bases, the J end lost 2 bases, and 11 bases lay between the germline ends.

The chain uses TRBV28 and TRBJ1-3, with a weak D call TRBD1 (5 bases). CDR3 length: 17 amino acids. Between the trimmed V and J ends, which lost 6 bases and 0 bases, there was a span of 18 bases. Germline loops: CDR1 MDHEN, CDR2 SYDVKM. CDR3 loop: CASRSPNPGFSGNTIYF. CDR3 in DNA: TGTGCCAGCAGAAGTCCAAACCCAGGGTTCTCTGGAAACACCATATATTTT.

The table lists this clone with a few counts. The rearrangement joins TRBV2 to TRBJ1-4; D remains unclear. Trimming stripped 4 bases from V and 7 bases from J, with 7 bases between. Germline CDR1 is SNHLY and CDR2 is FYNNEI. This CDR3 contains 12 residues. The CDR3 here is CASSARIEKLFF. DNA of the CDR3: TGTGCCAGCAGTGCTCGGATTGAAAAACTGTTTTTT.

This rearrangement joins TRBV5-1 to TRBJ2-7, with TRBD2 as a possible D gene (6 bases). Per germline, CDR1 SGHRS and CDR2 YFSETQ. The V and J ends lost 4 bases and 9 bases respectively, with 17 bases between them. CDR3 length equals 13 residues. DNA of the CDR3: TGCGCCAGCAGCGAGACTAGGAGTCGTGTGCAGTACTTC. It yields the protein CASSETRSRVQYF.

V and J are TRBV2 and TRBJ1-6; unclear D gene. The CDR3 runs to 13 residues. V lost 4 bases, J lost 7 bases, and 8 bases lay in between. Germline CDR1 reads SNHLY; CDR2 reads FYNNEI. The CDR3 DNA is TGTGCCAGCAGTGCAAGCCCGAATTCACCCCTCCACTTT. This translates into CASSASPNSPLHF.

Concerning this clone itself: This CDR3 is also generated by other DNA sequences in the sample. The CDR3 coding sequence is TGTGCCAGCTCACCACCTGGGTTATCCTACGAGCAGTACTTC. It encodes CASSPPGLSYEQYF. The chain combines TRBV18 with TRBJ2-7; D remains unclear. The V gene's germline CDR1 is KGHSH and CDR2 LQKENI. CDR3 length equals 14 residues. Deletions cut 0 bases from V and 1 base from J, with 7 bases between.

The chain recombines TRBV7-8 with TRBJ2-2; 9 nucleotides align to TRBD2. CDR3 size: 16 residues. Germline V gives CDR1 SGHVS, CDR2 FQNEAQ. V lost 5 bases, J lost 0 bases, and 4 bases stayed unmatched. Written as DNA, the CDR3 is TGTGCCAGCAGCCCTAGGACTAGCGCGAACACCGGGGAGCTGTTTTTT. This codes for CASSPRTSANTGELFF.

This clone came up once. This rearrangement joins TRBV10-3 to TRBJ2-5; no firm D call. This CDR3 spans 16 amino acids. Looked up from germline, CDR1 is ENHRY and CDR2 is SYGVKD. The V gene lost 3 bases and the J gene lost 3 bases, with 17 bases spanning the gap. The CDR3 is CAISDIFGRPKETQYF. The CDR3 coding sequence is TGTGCCATCAGTGATATCTTCGGACGGCCAAAAGAGACCCAGTACTTC.

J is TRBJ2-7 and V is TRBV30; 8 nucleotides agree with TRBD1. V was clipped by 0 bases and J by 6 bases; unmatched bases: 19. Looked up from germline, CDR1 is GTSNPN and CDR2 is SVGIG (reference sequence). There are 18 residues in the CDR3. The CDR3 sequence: CAWSVLVRGPVFGVEQYF. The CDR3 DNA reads TGTGCCTGGAGTGTTCTCGTCAGGGGGCCTGTCTTTGGGGTCGAGCAGTACTTC.

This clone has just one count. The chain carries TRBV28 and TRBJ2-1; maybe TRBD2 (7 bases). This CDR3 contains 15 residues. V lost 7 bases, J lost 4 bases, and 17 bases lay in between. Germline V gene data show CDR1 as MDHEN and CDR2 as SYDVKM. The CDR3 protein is CASTLPAGAYNEQFF. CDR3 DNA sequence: TGTGCCAGCACCCTGCCCGCGGGGGCTTACAATGAGCAGTTCTTC.

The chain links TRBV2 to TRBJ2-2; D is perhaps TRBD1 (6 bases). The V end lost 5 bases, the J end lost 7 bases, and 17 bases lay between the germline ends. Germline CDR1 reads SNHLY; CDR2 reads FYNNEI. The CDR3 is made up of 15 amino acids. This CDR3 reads CASSIRQVSIGELFF. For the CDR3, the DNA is TGTGCCAGCAGTATAAGACAGGTGTCGATCGGGGAGCTGTTTTTT. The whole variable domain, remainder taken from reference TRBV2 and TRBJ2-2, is EPEVTQTPSHQVTQMGQEVILRCVPISNHLYFYWYRQILGQKVEFLVSFYNNEISEKSEIFDDQFSVERPDGSNFTLKIRSTKLEDSAMYFCASSIRQVSIGELFFGEGSRLTVL.

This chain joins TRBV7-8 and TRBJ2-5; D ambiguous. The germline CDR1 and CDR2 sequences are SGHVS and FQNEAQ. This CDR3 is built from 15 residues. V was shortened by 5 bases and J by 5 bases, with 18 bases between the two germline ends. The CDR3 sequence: CASSQRGPSRETQYF. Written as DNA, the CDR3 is TGTGCCAGCAGCCAAAGAGGACCATCGAGGGAGACCCAGTACTTC.

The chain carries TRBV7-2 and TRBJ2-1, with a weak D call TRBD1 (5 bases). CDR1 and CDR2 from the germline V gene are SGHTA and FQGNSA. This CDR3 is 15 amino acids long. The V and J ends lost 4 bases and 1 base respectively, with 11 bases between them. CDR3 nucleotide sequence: TGTGCCAGCAGCTCCGACAGACTTTCCTACAATGAGCAGTTCTTC. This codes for CASSSDRLSYNEQFF.

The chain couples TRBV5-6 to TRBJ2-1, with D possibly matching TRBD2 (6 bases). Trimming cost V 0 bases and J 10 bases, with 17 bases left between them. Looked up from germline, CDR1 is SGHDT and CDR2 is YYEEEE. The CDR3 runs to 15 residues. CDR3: CASSLDGKRVGEQFF. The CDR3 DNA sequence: TGTGCCAGCAGCTTGGATGGGAAGCGGGTGGGGGAGCAGTTCTTC.

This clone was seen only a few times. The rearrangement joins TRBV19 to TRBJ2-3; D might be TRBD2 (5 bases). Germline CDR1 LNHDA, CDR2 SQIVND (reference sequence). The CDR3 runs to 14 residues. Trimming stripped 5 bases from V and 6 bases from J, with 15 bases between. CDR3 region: CASSPPRGMDTQYF. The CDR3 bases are TGTGCCAGTAGTCCGCCTCGGGGTATGGATACGCAGTATTTT. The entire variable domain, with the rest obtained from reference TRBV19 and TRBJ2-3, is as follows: DGGITQSPKYLFRKEGQNVTLSCEQNLNHDAMYWYRQDPGQGLRLIYYSQIVNDFQKGDIAEGYSVSREKKESFPLTVTSAQKNPTAFYLCASSPPRGMDTQYFGPGTRLTVL.

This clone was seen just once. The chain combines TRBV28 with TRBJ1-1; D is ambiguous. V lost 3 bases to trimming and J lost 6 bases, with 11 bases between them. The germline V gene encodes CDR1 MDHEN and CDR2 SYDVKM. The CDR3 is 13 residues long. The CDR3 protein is CASSLIKMPEAFF. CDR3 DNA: TGTGCCAGCAGTTTGATAAAGATGCCTGAAGCTTTCTTT.

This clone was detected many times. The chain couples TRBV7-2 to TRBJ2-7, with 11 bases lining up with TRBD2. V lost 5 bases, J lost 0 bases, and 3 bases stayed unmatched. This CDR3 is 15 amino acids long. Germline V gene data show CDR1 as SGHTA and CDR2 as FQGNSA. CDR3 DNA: TGTGCCAGCAGCACTGGGACTAGCGGCTCCTACGAGCAGTACTTC. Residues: CASSTGTSGSYEQYF.

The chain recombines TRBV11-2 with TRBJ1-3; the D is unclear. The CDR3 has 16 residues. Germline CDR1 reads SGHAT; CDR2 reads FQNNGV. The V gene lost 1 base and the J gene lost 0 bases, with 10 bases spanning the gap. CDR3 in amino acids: CASSLGGLGSGNTIYF. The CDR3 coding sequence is TGTGCCAGCAGCTTAGGGGGTCTGGGCTCTGGAAACACCATATATTTT.

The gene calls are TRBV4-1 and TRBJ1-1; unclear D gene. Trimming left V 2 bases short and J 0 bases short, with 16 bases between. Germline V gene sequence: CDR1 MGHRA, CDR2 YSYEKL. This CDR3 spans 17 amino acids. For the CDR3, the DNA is TGCGCCAGCAGCCAAACCGTGGTAGGAGGTCTGAACACTGAAGCTTTCTTT. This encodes CASSQTVVGGLNTEAFF.